Listed here are 21 T cell receptor beta chains from one sample, sequenced in a study of blood T cell repertoires in COVID-19. TCRdb's table, derived via immunoSEQ multiplex PCR, lists solely in-frame clones and lacks some. The sample comprises 150,000 or so clones, more than 75% of which are singletons, and approximately 0.62% rests with the top ten. What was sequenced was peripheral blood. These receptors came from a man aged 55-75 years with COVID-19, enrolled during active disease.

The CDR3 sequence: CSVGGTATNTEAFF. CDR3 nucleotide sequence: TGCAGCGTTGGGGGGACAGCAACGAACACTGAAGCTTTCTTT. V usage is TRBV29-1 and J usage is TRBJ1-1, with 7 bases matching TRBD1. CDR1 is SQVTM and CDR2 is ANQGSEA in the germline V gene. The ends lost 4 bases at V and 1 base at J; junction bases unmatched: 6. CDR3 length: 14 residues. The whole variable domain, remainder taken from reference TRBV29-1 and TRBJ1-1, is SAVISQKPSRDICQRGTSLTIQCQVDSQVTMMFWYRQQPGQSLTLIATANQGSEATYESGFVIDKFPISRPNLTFSTLTVSNMSPEDSSIYLCSVGGTATNTEAFFGQGTRLTVV.

This chain links TRBV2 with TRBJ1-6; 8 positions agree with TRBD1. The CDR3 is 14 residues long. V was pared by 4 bases and J by 10 bases, with 6 bases of the junction left unmatched. Germline-derived CDR1 and CDR2 are SNHLY and FYNNEI. The CDR3 nucleotides read TGTGCCAGCAGTGGTGAGACAGGGGTCTCACCCCTCCACTTT. Its protein product is CASSGETGVSPLHF. Combining the CDR3 with reference TRBV2 and TRBJ1-6 gives the whole variable domain EPEVTQTPSHQVTQMGQEVILRCVPISNHLYFYWYRQILGQKVEFLVSFYNNEISEKSEIFDDQFSVERPDGSNFTLKIRSTKLEDSAMYFCASSGETGVSPLHFGNGTRLTVT.

This clone was detected only a few times. The CDR3 DNA reads as TGTGCCAGCAGTACAAGGACAGGGGCGATGACTGAAGCTTTCTTT. It yields the protein CASSTRTGAMTEAFF. The rearrangement joins TRBV6-2 or TRBV6-3 to TRBJ1-1, with 9 nucleotides matching TRBD1. The CDR3 runs to 15 residues. CDR1 is MNHEY, CDR2 SVGEGT, per germline. The trim removed 5 bases at V and 5 bases at J, leaving 9 bases unmatched.

This sequence joins TRBV11-2 and TRBJ2-1; 12 bases line up with TRBD2. With 2 bases clipped from V and 9 bases from J, the junction kept 5 bases outside the gene matches. The germline gives CDR1 SGHAT, CDR2 FQNNGV. The CDR3 totals 15 residues. The CDR3 reads CASSLLAGGAVEQFF. Written as DNA, the CDR3 is TGTGCCAGCAGCTTACTAGCGGGGGGGGCGGTTGAGCAGTTCTTC.

CDR3 nucleotide sequence: TGCGCCAGCAGCCAAGGCGTATTCGGGATAAGCAATCAGCCCCAGCATTTT. It encodes CASSQGVFGISNQPQHF. The chain joins TRBV4-1 to TRBJ1-5; D is undetermined. The CDR3 has 17 amino acids. The V and J ends lost 1 base and 1 base respectively, with 14 bases between them. The V gene's germline CDR1 is MGHRA and CDR2 YSYEKL.

The rearrangement joins TRBV6-2 or TRBV6-3 to TRBJ2-3; the match to TRBD1 covers 10 bases. CDR3 length: 15 amino acids. Germline values: CDR1 MNHEY, CDR2 SVGEGT. The V and J ends lost 5 bases and 3 bases, in that order; junction bases with no gene match: 5. The CDR3 is CASSTRDRGTDTQYF. DNA for the CDR3: TGTGCCAGCAGTACCAGGGACAGGGGAACAGATACGCAGTATTTT.

The chain has TRBV18 and TRBJ2-3; 10 bases are shared with TRBD1. There are 16 residues in the CDR3. From germline, CDR1 is KGHSH and CDR2 LQKENI. The J segment lost 4 bases and the V segment lost 4 bases, leaving 8 bases of the junction unmatched. CDR3 nucleotides: TGTGCCAGCTCACGACCGGGACAGGGGTACGCAGATACGCAGTATTTT. Protein product: CASSRPGQGYADTQYF.

The J gene is TRBJ2-7, the V gene TRBV18; D ambiguous. Trimming took off 0 bases at V and 2 bases at J, with 8 bases between the two ends. The CDR3 is 14 amino acids. Per germline, CDR1 KGHSH and CDR2 LQKENI. The CDR3 coding sequence is TGTGCCAGCTCACCACCGAGCCAGGCCTACGAGCAGTACTTC. As protein: CASSPPSQAYEQYF. Full variable domain (rest looked up from reference TRBV18 and TRBJ2-7): NAGVMQNPRHLVRRRGQEARLRCSPMKGHSHVYWYRQLPEEGLKFMVYLQKENIIDESGMPKERFSAEFPKEGPSILRIQQVVRGDSAAYFCASSPPSQAYEQYFGPGTRLTVT.

The V and J genes are TRBV19 and TRBJ1-5; D perhaps matches TRBD1 (6 bases). The CDR3 consists of 15 residues. CDR1 and CDR2 (germline): LNHDA, SQIVND (reference sequence). Between the trimmed V and J ends, which lost 7 bases and 3 bases, there was a span of 16 bases. CDR3 DNA sequence: TGTGCCAGTACCAGGGCGCAGGGGAACAATCAGCCCCAGCATTTT. It is translated as CASTRAQGNNQPQHF. Full variable domain (rest looked up from reference TRBV19 and TRBJ1-5): DGGITQSPKYLFRKEGQNVTLSCEQNLNHDAMYWYRQDPGQGLRLIYYSQIVNDFQKGDIAEGYSVSREKKESFPLTVTSAQKNPTAFYLCASTRAQGNNQPQHFGDGTRLSIL.

The chain has TRBV24-1 and TRBJ2-5; weak D call: TRBD1 (6 bases). V dropped 5 bases and J dropped 5 bases, with 17 bases sitting between them. The length of the CDR3 is 15 residues. Germline loops: CDR1 KGHDR, CDR2 SFDVKD. This chain's CDR3 is CATSGGGTGRETQYF. The CDR3 bases are TGTGCCACCAGTGGAGGAGGAACAGGGCGGGAGACCCAGTACTTC.

The CDR3 loop reads CSVVGQGNNEQFF. The CDR3 region has the DNA TGCAGCGTTGTAGGACAGGGAAATAATGAGCAGTTCTTC. The chain employs TRBV29-1 and TRBJ2-1, with 8 nucleotides matching TRBD1. The V and J ends lost 4 bases and 7 bases, in that order; junction bases with no gene match: 6. Germline assignment: CDR1 SQVTM and CDR2 ANQGSEA. The CDR3 totals 13 residues.

V gene TRBV5-1 combines with J gene TRBJ2-7, with a tentative D call TRBD1 (6 bases). This CDR3 has 13 amino acids. Germline V gene lookup returns CDR1 SGHRS and CDR2 YFSETQ. With 7 bases removed from V and 2 bases from J, the gap between germline ends came to 13 bases. The CDR3 sequence is CASHQGGTYEQYF. The CDR3 coding sequence is TGCGCCAGCCACCAAGGGGGAACCTACGAGCAGTACTTC.

This clone was seen more than once but under ten times. This chain joins TRBV25-1 and TRBJ1-2, with 7 nucleotides matching TRBD1. Trimming removed 6 bases from V and 6 bases from J; junction bases left unmatched: 10. Germline values: CDR1 MGHDK, CDR2 SYGVNS. The CDR3 loop spans 14 amino acids. This CDR3 reads CASRQTGNYDGYTF. The CDR3 DNA sequence: TGTGCCAGCAGACAGACAGGGAACTATGATGGCTACACCTTC.

The CDR3 protein is CASSSGQGTFGQPQHF. Here the CDR3 DNA reads TGTGCCAGCAGCTCCGGACAGGGTACTTTCGGTCAGCCCCAGCATTTT. The rearrangement uses TRBV5-8 and TRBJ1-5; 8 bases are a match to TRBD1. This CDR3 is 16 amino acids long. The germline V gene has CDR1 SGHTS and CDR2 YDEGEE. The trim removed 3 bases at V and 6 bases at J, leaving 11 bases unmatched. The full variable domain, in which reference TRBV5-8 and TRBJ1-5 provide the parts outside the CDR3, is EAGVTQSPTHLIKTRGQQATLRCSPISGHTSVYWYQQALGLGLQFLLWYDEGEERNRGNFPPRFSGRQFPNYSSELNVNALELEDSALYLCASSSGQGTFGQPQHFGDGTRLSIL.

The chain links TRBV10-2 to TRBJ2-1; TRBD2 is a possible D gene (6 bases). V lost 7 bases to trimming and J lost 2 bases, with 12 bases between them. This CDR3 region has 14 residues. CDR1 is WSHSY and CDR2 is SAAADI in the germline V gene. This CDR3 is CASTPSETYNEQFF. The CDR3 DNA follows: TGCGCCAGCACGCCTAGCGAAACCTACAATGAGCAGTTCTTC.

The chain recombines TRBV11-3 with TRBJ2-5; 7 bases are shared with TRBD1. The CDR3 consists of 16 residues. Germline CDR1 reads SGHNT; CDR2 reads YENEEA. V dropped 5 bases and J dropped 2; count of bases not matched to a gene: 11. CDR3 in amino acids: CASSGRDSTRQETQYF. The DNA for the CDR3 is TGTGCCAGCAGCGGCCGGGACAGCACTAGACAAGAGACCCAGTACTTC.

This clone was found once. V is TRBV28 and J is TRBJ1-5; tentatively, D is TRBD1 (6 bases). Trimming stripped 5 bases from V and 0 bases from J, with 17 bases between. Germline-derived CDR1 and CDR2 are MDHEN and SYDVKM. CDR3 size: 17 residues. The CDR3 loop is CASSLGGAHSSNQPQHF. The CDR3, as DNA: TGTGCCAGCAGTCTGGGGGGGGCTCACTCTAGCAATCAGCCCCAGCATTTT. The whole variable domain, remainder taken from reference TRBV28 and TRBJ1-5, is DVKVTQSSRYLVKRTGEKVFLECVQDMDHENMFWYRQDPGLGLRLIYFSYDVKMKEKGDIPEGYSVSREKKERFSLILESASTNQTSMYLCASSLGGAHSSNQPQHFGDGTRLSIL.

This chain connects TRBV5-1 to TRBJ2-1; 8 nucleotides match TRBD2. CDR3 length: 15 amino acids. The ends lost 6 bases at V and 2 bases at J; junction bases unmatched: 7. Germline lookup yields CDR1 SGHRS and CDR2 YFSETQ. The CDR3 sequence: CASTPAAGAYNEQFF. The CDR3 coding sequence is TGCGCCAGCACCCCCGCAGCGGGAGCCTACAATGAGCAGTTCTTC.

The chain links TRBV6-6 to TRBJ2-7, with TRBD1 as a possible D gene (5 bases). CDR1 and CDR2 from the germline V gene are MNHNY and SVGAGI (reference sequence). The CDR3 loop spans 12 amino acids. Trimming shortened V by 7 bases and J by 0 bases, and 7 bases separated the two germline ends. The CDR3 DNA reads as TGTGCCAGCACCAGGGCCTCCTACGAGCAGTACTTC. Translating gives CASTRASYEQYF.

The gene calls are TRBV19 and TRBJ2-5, with TRBD2 matching over 11 bases. The CDR3 covers 16 residues. Germline lookup yields CDR1 LNHDA and CDR2 SQIVND (reference sequence). The V segment lost 3 bases and the J segment 2 bases; nucleotides outside the gene matches: 5. The chain's CDR3 is CASSIFLAGGQETQYF. CDR3 bases: TGTGCCAGTAGTATCTTTCTAGCGGGGGGACAAGAGACCCAGTACTTC.

The genes are TRBV4-2 and TRBJ2-1; maybe TRBD1 (5 bases). Germline V gene data show CDR1 as LGHNA and CDR2 as YNFKEQ. This CDR3 comprises 15 residues. Between the trimmed V and J ends, which lost 0 bases and 5 bases, there was a span of 11 bases. The CDR3 coding sequence is TGTGCCAGCAGCCAAGATAGGGGCGTTAACAATGAGCAGTTCTTC. Encoded protein: CASSQDRGVNNEQFF.